This T cell receptor beta chain was recorded in a study of a mutant IDH1 vaccine in newly diagnosed glioma. Overall study context: Among treated patients, about 60% were male and 37.5% female, and mean age was roughly 40 years.

A word on this clone: Its antigen is undetermined.

Between the trimmed V and J ends, which lost 2 bases and 6 bases, there was a span of 10 bases. This CDR3 has 13 residues. Looked up from germline, CDR1 is MNHNY and CDR2 is SVGAGI (reference sequence). Time point indicated: week 47, end of study. Vaccination comprised doses that each held 300 ug of mutant IDH1 20-mer peptide, plus topical imiquimod. Patients came in for eight vaccinations, in weeks 1, 3, 5, 7, 11, 15, 19 and 23. The donors' diagnosis was new WHO grade 3 or 4 astrocytoma that was IDH1-mutant and ATRX-lost. Data came from immunoSEQ multiplex PCR; TCRdb stores just in-frame clones and leaves some out. Here the sample spans tens of thousands of clones, about 81% being singletons.

This material consisted of PBMCs, taken from a glioma patient whose treatment included an IDH1 peptide vaccine. This clonotype was obtained from a middle-aged man with glioma. V is TRBV6-6 and J is TRBJ1-2; D is ambiguous. CDR3 loop: CASSYVLQNGYTF. The CDR3 DNA sequence: TGTGCCAGCAGTTACGTGCTACAGAATGGCTACACCTTC.